A selection of T cell receptor beta chains follows, all from one sample in a study of regulatory T cells in long-lasting Graves disease. One entry per CDR3 protein, called by TCRdb with MiXCR from the multiplex PCR reads. The sample has 450,000 to 600,000 distinct CDR3 sequences; 15% to 20% are singletons. The data also belong to a second study, concerning T cells in Graves' hyperthyroidism and ophthalmopathy.

The source was peripheral blood mononuclear cells (PBMCs), collected at new diagnosis, from a patient treated with antithyroid drugs. These TCRs come from a man in his forties with Graves disease. Each CDR3 is given with its conserved first and last residue. A D gene is named only where the DNA matches it firmly. The size of a clone is reported for some rows only, either as once, few or many, or as a class for expanded clones.

abundance: -
v_gene: TRBV24-1
d_gene: -
j_gene: TRBJ2-1
CDR3nt: TGTGCCACCAGTGATTTTGGACGCACCTACAATGAGCAGTTCTTC
CDR3aa: CATSDFGRTYNEQFF

abundance: many
v_gene: TRBV28
d_gene: TRBD2
j_gene: TRBJ2-7
CDR3nt: TGTGCCAGCAGCCAGCCCCTACTAGCGGGAGCCTCCTACGAGCAGTACTTC
CDR3aa: CASSQPLLAGASYEQYF

abundance: many
v_gene: TRBV29-1
d_gene: -
j_gene: TRBJ2-7
CDR3nt: TGCAGCGTTAGCCCAGCTCACTCCTACGAGCAGTACTTC
CDR3aa: CSVSPAHSYEQYF

abundance: few
v_gene: TRBV29-1
d_gene: -
j_gene: TRBJ1-2
CDR3nt: TGCAGCGTCAGGGCCAAATATGGCTACACCTTC
CDR3aa: CSVRAKYGYTF

abundance: few
v_gene: TRBV12-3/TRBV12-4
d_gene: TRBD2
j_gene: TRBJ2-2
CDR3nt: TGTGCCAGCAGTTTAGGAGTAGGGACTAGCGGGAGTATGGTCACCGGGGAGCTGTTTTTT
CDR3aa: CASSLGVGTSGSMVTGELFF

abundance: many
v_gene: TRBV4-1
d_gene: TRBD2
j_gene: TRBJ2-1
CDR3nt: TGCGCCAGCAGCCAAGGGGGAAGACTAGCGGGAGGGCCATACAATGAGCAGTTCTTC
CDR3aa: CASSQGGRLAGGPYNEQFF

abundance: many
v_gene: TRBV2
d_gene: -
j_gene: TRBJ2-2
CDR3nt: TGTGCCAGCAGTGTCAGATCGGGGCCCGGGGAGCTGTTTTTT
CDR3aa: CASSVRSGPGELFF

abundance: many
v_gene: TRBV7-9
d_gene: -
j_gene: TRBJ2-7
CDR3nt: TGTGCCAGCAGCCTAATAGCGGGACAGGGTCCCGAGCAGTACTTC
CDR3aa: CASSLIAGQGPEQYF

abundance: many
v_gene: TRBV6-2/TRBV6-3
d_gene: -
j_gene: TRBJ2-2
CDR3nt: TGTGCCAGCAGTTACGAGGCAGGGTCGGTCAACGGGGAGCTGTTTTTT
CDR3aa: CASSYEAGSVNGELFF

abundance: many
v_gene: TRBV7-9
d_gene: -
j_gene: TRBJ2-1
CDR3nt: TGTGCCAGCAGCTTAGAACACCCAGGACGCCAGCAGTTCTTC
CDR3aa: CASSLEHPGRQQFF

abundance: few
v_gene: TRBV5-6
d_gene: -
j_gene: TRBJ2-7
CDR3nt: TGTGCCAGCAGCGGGACGGGACGGTCGTACGAGCAGTACTTC
CDR3aa: CASSGTGRSYEQYF

abundance: many
v_gene: TRBV20-1
d_gene: -
j_gene: TRBJ2-1
CDR3nt: TGCAGTGCTGGAGGGGTTCCCAATGAGCAGTTCTTC
CDR3aa: CSAGGVPNEQFF

abundance: many
v_gene: TRBV12-3/TRBV12-4
d_gene: TRBD2
j_gene: TRBJ2-7
CDR3nt: TGTGCCAGCAGTTTGGTGGGGGAGGGCTCCTACGAGCAGTACTTC
CDR3aa: CASSLVGEGSYEQYF

abundance: many
v_gene: TRBV27
d_gene: -
j_gene: TRBJ1-6
CDR3nt: TGTGCCAGCAGTATCCCAGGGTTCGGGTCACCCCTCCACTTT
CDR3aa: CASSIPGFGSPLHF

abundance: few
v_gene: TRBV20-1
d_gene: -
j_gene: TRBJ2-5
CDR3nt: TGCAGTGCTAGAGATCCCCTTAGAGGGGAAGAGACCCAGTACTTC
CDR3aa: CSARDPLRGEETQYF

abundance: many
v_gene: TRBV20-1
d_gene: TRBD1
j_gene: TRBJ2-1
CDR3nt: TGCAGTGCCGAAAAACCAACAGGGGGTGCCTACAATGAGCAGTTCTTC
CDR3aa: CSAEKPTGGAYNEQFF

abundance: many
v_gene: TRBV12-3/TRBV12-4
d_gene: TRBD1
j_gene: TRBJ1-1
CDR3nt: TGTGCCAGCAGTGTCCGGGACAGGGGTGTCACTGAAGCTTTCTTT
CDR3aa: CASSVRDRGVTEAFF

abundance: many
v_gene: TRBV6-1
d_gene: -
j_gene: TRBJ1-5
CDR3nt: TGTGCCAGCAGTGAGGCGATGGGTAGCAATCAGCCCCAGCATTTT
CDR3aa: CASSEAMGSNQPQHF

abundance: few
v_gene: TRBV5-4
d_gene: -
j_gene: TRBJ2-3
CDR3nt: TGTGCCAGCAGCGCAGACGTGAAATTCACAGATACGCAGTATTTT
CDR3aa: CASSADVKFTDTQYF

abundance: -
v_gene: TRBV7-9
d_gene: -
j_gene: TRBJ1-2
CDR3nt: TGTGCCAGCAGCTTAGGAATTTCCTATCCTAACTATGGCTACACCTTC
CDR3aa: CASSLGISYPNYGYTF

abundance: many
v_gene: TRBV5-1
d_gene: TRBD2
j_gene: TRBJ2-3
CDR3nt: TGCGTCAGCAGCTTGGGAGTCGCGGGGACCACTAGCGCGCAGTATTTT
CDR3aa: CVSSLGVAGTTSAQYF

abundance: -
v_gene: TRBV28
d_gene: -
j_gene: TRBJ1-2
CDR3nt: TGTGCCAGCAGTTTACAGGATTATGGCTACACCTTC
CDR3aa: CASSLQDYGYTF

abundance: many
v_gene: TRBV10-3
d_gene: -
j_gene: TRBJ1-2
CDR3nt: TGTGCCATCAGTGAGTCGAAACGAGCTAACTATGGCTACACCTTC
CDR3aa: CAISESKRANYGYTF

abundance: many
v_gene: TRBV28
d_gene: -
j_gene: TRBJ2-2
CDR3nt: TGTGCCAGCAGTTTGGTAGGCAGGACTTCCACCGGGGAGCTGTTTTTT
CDR3aa: CASSLVGRTSTGELFF

abundance: many
v_gene: TRBV6-9
d_gene: -
j_gene: TRBJ2-1
CDR3nt: TGTGCCAGCAGTTACCCCGTAGGACTGTCCGATACGGAGCAGTTCTTC
CDR3aa: CASSYPVGLSDTEQFF

abundance: -
v_gene: TRBV19
d_gene: -
j_gene: TRBJ2-5
CDR3nt: TGTGCCAGTAGTATAACGGGGGTCCGAGAGACCCAGTACTTC
CDR3aa: CASSITGVRETQYF

abundance: few
v_gene: TRBV7-8
d_gene: -
j_gene: TRBJ1-2
CDR3nt: TGTGCCAGCAGCTTCGATCGCCTTGAGGGGGAGGGGGGCTACACCTTC
CDR3aa: CASSFDRLEGEGGYTF

abundance: many
v_gene: TRBV7-9
d_gene: TRBD1
j_gene: TRBJ2-1
CDR3nt: TGTGCCAGCATAAAGGGGACAGGGGGCTACGATGAGCAGTTCTTC
CDR3aa: CASIKGTGGYDEQFF

abundance: many
v_gene: TRBV6-5
d_gene: TRBD2
j_gene: TRBJ2-5
CDR3nt: TGTGCCAGCAGTTACGGGGGGGTGAGAGAGACCCAGTACTTC
CDR3aa: CASSYGGVRETQYF

abundance: many
v_gene: TRBV2
d_gene: TRBD2
j_gene: TRBJ2-1
CDR3nt: TGTGCCAGCAGCGCACTAGCGGGAGGGAACAATGAGCAGTTCTTC
CDR3aa: CASSALAGGNNEQFF

abundance: many
v_gene: TRBV20-1
d_gene: -
j_gene: TRBJ2-4
CDR3nt: TGCAGTGCTAGACTGTCCCCAGGGACCAAAAACATTCAGTACTTC
CDR3aa: CSARLSPGTKNIQYF

abundance: once
v_gene: TRBV20-1
d_gene: TRBD2
j_gene: TRBJ2-1
CDR3nt: TGCAGTGCTAGAGTACTAGCGGGAGGTAGCTCCTACAATGAGCAGTTCTTC
CDR3aa: CSARVLAGGSSYNEQFF

abundance: many
v_gene: TRBV2
d_gene: -
j_gene: TRBJ1-5
CDR3nt: TGTGCCAGCACCTGGGCGTGGGAGAATCAGCCCCAGCATTTT
CDR3aa: CASTWAWENQPQHF

abundance: few
v_gene: TRBV27
d_gene: TRBD2
j_gene: TRBJ2-1
CDR3nt: TGTGCCAGCAGTTTATTGAGGCGCGGGAGCAATGAGCAGTTCTTC
CDR3aa: CASSLLRRGSNEQFF

abundance: many
v_gene: TRBV2
d_gene: -
j_gene: TRBJ2-1
CDR3nt: TGTGCCAGCAGTGTTGAGCGGGCTAATCAAGAGCAGTTCTTC
CDR3aa: CASSVERANQEQFF

abundance: -
v_gene: TRBV24-1
d_gene: -
j_gene: TRBJ1-1
CDR3nt: TGTGCCACCAGTGATTACCGGGACGGGAGTGAAGCTTTCTTT
CDR3aa: CATSDYRDGSEAFF

abundance: many
v_gene: TRBV11-2
d_gene: TRBD2
j_gene: TRBJ2-1
CDR3nt: TGTGCCAGCAGCTTAGACCACGGACTAGCGGCTAACAATGAGCAGTTCTTC
CDR3aa: CASSLDHGLAANNEQFF

abundance: -
v_gene: TRBV6-1
d_gene: -
j_gene: TRBJ2-1
CDR3nt: TGTGCCAGCAGTAGGGACATCCAACAGTTCTTC
CDR3aa: CASSRDIQQFF

abundance: many
v_gene: TRBV20-1
d_gene: TRBD1
j_gene: TRBJ2-7
CDR3nt: TGCAGTGCTAGGGGACAGGGGGCAGCGTACGAGCAGTACTTC
CDR3aa: CSARGQGAAYEQYF

abundance: many
v_gene: TRBV2
d_gene: TRBD1
j_gene: TRBJ1-1
CDR3nt: TGTGCCAGCAGCAGTCGTTACAGGGGTTCAACTGAAGCTTTCTTT
CDR3aa: CASSSRYRGSTEAFF

abundance: many
v_gene: TRBV13
d_gene: TRBD2
j_gene: TRBJ2-7
CDR3nt: TGTGCCAGCAGCCCACCCGGACTAGCGGGTTACTCCTACGAGCAGTACTTC
CDR3aa: CASSPPGLAGYSYEQYF

abundance: many
v_gene: TRBV18
d_gene: -
j_gene: TRBJ2-1
CDR3nt: TGTGCCAGCACCCGGGACCGAGGGGACAATGAGCAGTTCTTC
CDR3aa: CASTRDRGDNEQFF

abundance: few
v_gene: TRBV11-2
d_gene: -
j_gene: TRBJ2-3
CDR3nt: TGTGCCAGCAGCCCCGACAGCCGCACAGATACGCAGTATTTT
CDR3aa: CASSPDSRTDTQYF

abundance: -
v_gene: TRBV7-3
d_gene: TRBD2
j_gene: TRBJ2-4
CDR3nt: TGTGCCAGCAGGCGACTAGCGGGATTCAAAAACATTCAGTACTTC
CDR3aa: CASRRLAGFKNIQYF

abundance: many
v_gene: TRBV28
d_gene: -
j_gene: TRBJ2-1
CDR3nt: TGTGCCAGCAGACCGGGACAAGGATACAATGAGCAGTTCTTC
CDR3aa: CASRPGQGYNEQFF

abundance: few
v_gene: TRBV5-6
d_gene: TRBD2
j_gene: TRBJ2-3
CDR3nt: TGTGCCAGCAGCTTCGGGAAGCGGGAGGGGAAAGATACGCAGTATTTT
CDR3aa: CASSFGKREGKDTQYF

abundance: -
v_gene: TRBV7-3
d_gene: -
j_gene: TRBJ1-1
CDR3nt: TGTGCCAGCAGGGTAAGCGGGGGCGCCACTGAAGCTTTCTTT
CDR3aa: CASRVSGGATEAFF

abundance: few
v_gene: TRBV7-2
d_gene: TRBD2
j_gene: TRBJ2-1
CDR3nt: TGTGCCAGCAGCACTAGCGGGTTCTACAGTGAGCAGTTCTTC
CDR3aa: CASSTSGFYSEQFF

abundance: many
v_gene: TRBV20-1
d_gene: -
j_gene: TRBJ2-5
CDR3nt: TGCAGTGCTCCCGGGGCTCCGAGGGCCCAGTACTTC
CDR3aa: CSAPGAPRAQYF

abundance: many
v_gene: TRBV7-8
d_gene: TRBD2
j_gene: TRBJ2-5
CDR3nt: TGTGCCAGCAGCCCCCGTTCTAGCGGGAGGTACGAGACCCAGTACTTC
CDR3aa: CASSPRSSGRYETQYF

abundance: -
v_gene: TRBV19
d_gene: TRBD1
j_gene: TRBJ2-4
CDR3nt: TGTGCCAGTAGTGCGGACAGGGCCAAAAACATTCAGTACTTC
CDR3aa: CASSADRAKNIQYF

abundance: many
v_gene: TRBV29-1
d_gene: TRBD2
j_gene: TRBJ2-1
CDR3nt: TGCAGCGTTGAAGGACTAGCGGAGGGAACCTACAATGAGCAGTTCTTC
CDR3aa: CSVEGLAEGTYNEQFF

abundance: many
v_gene: TRBV28
d_gene: TRBD1
j_gene: TRBJ2-7
CDR3nt: TGTGCCAGCAGTGCGCCGGACAGGGCCTACGAGCAGTACTTC
CDR3aa: CASSAPDRAYEQYF

abundance: many
v_gene: TRBV2
d_gene: TRBD2
j_gene: TRBJ2-3
CDR3nt: TGTGCCACGACCGGGACTAGCGGGATTGGAGTTGGTACGCAGTATTTT
CDR3aa: CATTGTSGIGVGTQYF

abundance: many
v_gene: TRBV6-1
d_gene: TRBD1
j_gene: TRBJ2-5
CDR3nt: TGTGCCAGCAGTGAAAGCACAGGGGGAGCGGAGACCCAGTACTTC
CDR3aa: CASSESTGGAETQYF

abundance: many
v_gene: TRBV28
d_gene: -
j_gene: TRBJ1-3
CDR3nt: TGTGCCAGCAGTCAAACAGGGATCTCTGGAAACACCATATATTTT
CDR3aa: CASSQTGISGNTIYF

abundance: many
v_gene: TRBV28
d_gene: -
j_gene: TRBJ1-1
CDR3nt: TGTGCCAGCAGTTTACTCGGAACTGGGAACACTGAAGCTTTCTTT
CDR3aa: CASSLLGTGNTEAFF

abundance: few
v_gene: TRBV12-3/TRBV12-4
d_gene: -
j_gene: TRBJ1-4
CDR3nt: TGTGCCAGCAGTCAAACAGGGCGGTCAAATGAAAAACTGTTTTTT
CDR3aa: CASSQTGRSNEKLFF

abundance: many
v_gene: TRBV7-2
d_gene: -
j_gene: TRBJ1-1
CDR3nt: TGTGCCAGCAGCCCAAAGATCCTAGGAGGGACTGAAGCTTTCTTT
CDR3aa: CASSPKILGGTEAFF

abundance: few
v_gene: TRBV10-3
d_gene: -
j_gene: TRBJ2-7
CDR3nt: TGTGCCATCAGACAGGCAGACAACTACGAGCAGTACTTC
CDR3aa: CAIRQADNYEQYF